Detailed here is one T cell receptor (beta chain). CDR3 length: 16 residues. V was clipped by 6 bases and J by 0 bases; unmatched bases: 2. Germline CDR1 reads SNHLY; CDR2 reads FYNNEI. The data were obtained in a study of blood T cell repertoires in COVID-19. Background on the study: PBMCs, B-cell-depleted T cells, or T cells were the source of the cDNA or gDNA that made up the material.

In the original processing: Scientists estimated how many nucleated cells there were by amplifying reference gene primers. Only in-frame clones appear in the TCRdb table, and some are missing; sequencing was by immunoSEQ multiplex PCR. The V and J calls and clone size were taken over from that table, and D and trimming were inferred from the DNA. The sample contains tens of thousands of clones, 80% to 95% of which appear only once. The rearrangement links TRBV2 to TRBJ1-6; 10 nucleotides line up with TRBD1. The source material was peripheral blood. The clonotype originates from a human donor in a cohort sampled during active COVID-19. CDR3 coding DNA: TGTGCCAGCAGGGGGGACAGGGGCTCCTATAATTCACCCCTCCACTTT. Residues: CASRGDRGSYNSPLHF.